This T cell receptor (beta chain) was captured in a study of T cells after yellow fever vaccination. General study points: A weaker secondary response peaked on day 5, the primary on day 15. Clonotype sharing between CD4 and CD8 compartments was small. Subsequent booster samples again held most clones from primary vaccination (96% CD4, 85% to 90% CD8).

Conversion of TCR transcripts into cDNA relied on 5'RACE template switching, which added a universal primer site and UMIs. TCRdb fed the 5' RACE reads into MiXCR, producing one record per CDR3 protein. The sample has hundreds of thousands of distinct CDR3 sequences, about 4% seen once. V shed 3 bases, J shed 1 base, and the junction held 6 bases outside the gene matches. Germline V gene lookup returns CDR1 SGHRS and CDR2 YFSETQ. CDR3 length equals 16 residues. This clonotype has only a few counts. Its cognate antigen is unknown. Sequenced here: PBMCs, sampled 5 days after the yellow fever booster vaccination. The genes are TRBV5-1 and TRBJ2-3, with 9 bases identical to TRBD2. The TCR sequence derives from a man between 18 and 35 years old who received the YFV17D yellow fever vaccine. The CDR3 region is CASSSKIAGGTDTQYF. The CDR3 nucleotides are TGCGCCAGCAGCTCCAAAATAGCGGGAGGCACAGATACGCAGTATTTT.